This T cell receptor beta chain was captured by sequencing in a study of cytomegalovirus exposure and HLA in healthy donors. Although they were nominally healthy when sampled, donors likely had unrecorded immune exposures. The PCR used 60 Vbeta and 13 Jbeta primers. TCRdb's table, derived via immunoSEQ multiplex PCR, lists solely in-frame clones and lacks some. The sample gives roughly 110,000 clones, about 61% of which show up once; roughly 2% is in the top ten. The CDR3 spans 14 residues. The junction had 10 bases not matched to a gene; V was cut back by 9 bases and J by 4 bases. Germline values: CDR1 SGHTS, CDR2 YDEGEE.

Sequencing was carried out using PBMCs. The chain couples TRBV5-8 to TRBJ2-1; 7 bases are a match to TRBD2. This TCR was sampled from a woman aged 25 to 39 in good health and CMV-seronegative. CDR3 protein: CATERGLGYNEQFF. DNA for the CDR3: TGTGCCACCGAGCGGGGCTTGGGATACAATGAGCAGTTCTTC.